The 25 T cell receptor beta chains presented below share a single source sample, sequenced in a study of T-cell reconstitution after alpha-beta-depleted transplantation in children. The TCRbeta library incorporated unique molecular identifiers. TCRdb passed the PCR reads through MiXCR, listing each CDR3 protein once. The sample carries 60,000 to 100,000 distinct CDR3 sequences, less than 20% recorded once. The input for sequencing was PBMCs, mostly from graft donor cells, taken 360 days after TCRalphabeta/CD19-depleted stem cell transplant. These receptors were collected from a male patient aged 2-15 years who had a stem cell transplant for acute lymphoblastic leukemia, so the T cells may come from the graft donor.

This clonotype was seen a handful of times. This chain links TRBV12-3 or TRBV12-4 with TRBJ2-2, with a tentative D call TRBD1 (6 bases). This CDR3 region has 13 residues. The V end lost 2 bases, the J end lost 8 bases, and 9 bases lay between the germline ends. The chain's CDR3 is CASSLRGSGELFF. Written as DNA, the CDR3 is TGTGCCAGCAGTTTAAGGGGGTCGGGGGAGCTGTTTTTT.

The table lists this clonotype with a few counts. The chain joins TRBV3-1 to TRBJ1-1; 8 bases align to TRBD1. The CDR3 sequence is 16 residues long. The V segment lost 4 bases and the J segment 9 bases; nucleotides outside the gene matches: 16. Germline loops: CDR1 LGHDT, CDR2 YNNKEL (reference sequence). The DNA for the CDR3 is TGTGCCAGCAGCCCTCAGGACGGACAGGGCCCTACTCAAGCTTTCTTT. The encoded protein is CASSPQDGQGPTQAFF.

This clonotype has only a few counts. The V and J genes are TRBV11-1 and TRBJ2-1; no clear D gene. Trimming cost V 4 bases and J 2 bases, with 12 bases left between them. Germline CDR1 is SGHAT and CDR2 is FQDESV (reference sequence). The CDR3 totals 15 residues. Here the CDR3 DNA reads TGTGCCAGCAGCTCCGGGCCGCAAACCTACAATGAGCAGTTCTTC. Residues: CASSSGPQTYNEQFF.

This clonotype was seen a handful of times. The gene calls are TRBV7-8 and TRBJ2-5; TRBD1 matches at 12 bases. The CDR3 totals 17 residues. The V and J ends lost 0 bases and 6 bases, in that order; junction bases with no gene match: 8. Germline CDR1 SGHVS, CDR2 FQNEAQ. The CDR3 bases are TGTGCCAGCAGCTTAGCACTGGGACAGGGGGCGCGAAAGACCCAGTACTTC. The encoded protein is CASSLALGQGARKTQYF.

Concerning this clonotype: This may be a read error: a much more frequent sequence differs by one nucleotide. The V and J genes are TRBV5-6 and TRBJ2-7; a possible D gene is TRBD1 (6 bases). Germline CDR1 reads SGHDT; CDR2 reads YYEEEE. The CDR3 length is 13 residues. Trimming stripped 4 bases from V and 6 bases from J, with 14 bases between. CDR3: CASSEYRVCEQYF. Written as DNA, the CDR3 is TGTGCCAGCAGCGAGTACAGGGTCTGCGAGCAGTACTTC.

The chain recombines TRBV12-3 or TRBV12-4 with TRBJ2-2; TRBD2 matches 9 bases. V gave up 2 bases and J gave up 3 bases; unmatched junction bases: 4. The CDR3 covers 16 residues. The CDR3: CASSLLAGVYTGELFF. Here the CDR3 DNA reads TGTGCCAGCAGTTTATTAGCGGGAGTATACACCGGGGAGCTGTTTTTT.

The rearrangement links TRBV20-1 to TRBJ2-1; 8 bases align to TRBD2. CDR1 is DFQATT, CDR2 SNEGSKA, per germline (reference sequence). V lost 0 bases, J lost 0 bases, and 13 bases stayed unmatched. This CDR3 has 19 residues. The CDR3 DNA reads as TGCAGTGCTAGAGACCAACTAGCGGACCTTACTCGCTCCTACAATGAGCAGTTCTTC. Translation: CSARDQLADLTRSYNEQFF.

This clonotype was seen a handful of times. The chain links TRBV4-1 to TRBJ2-1; D gene ambiguous. CDR3 length equals 17 residues. CDR1 is MGHRA, CDR2 YSYEKL, per germline. Trimming cost V 3 bases and J 7 bases, with 22 bases left between them. CDR3 in DNA: TGCGCCAGCAGCCAGACCCCCGACTTGCGAAGGAGAAATGAGCAGTTCTTC. It translates to CASSQTPDLRRRNEQFF.

The chain links TRBV29-1 to TRBJ1-1; TRBD1 is a possible D gene (5 bases). V lost 0 bases and J lost 6, with 5 bases in between. The CDR3 has 11 residues. The germline V gene has CDR1 SQVTM and CDR2 ANQGSEA. The CDR3 loop reads CSVEEQAEAFF. CDR3 DNA sequence: TGCAGCGTTGAAGAACAGGCTGAAGCTTTCTTT.

This clonotype was found many times. This chain joins TRBV27 and TRBJ2-7; 12 nucleotides match TRBD1. V was pared by 1 base and J by 7 bases, with 5 bases of the junction left unmatched. The CDR3 has 15 residues. CDR1 is MNHEY, CDR2 SMNVEV, per germline (reference sequence). The CDR3 DNA follows: TGTGCCAGCAGTTTATTGGGACAGGGGGCGCGGGAGCAGTACTTC. It specifies CASSLLGQGAREQYF.

This rearrangement joins TRBV2 to TRBJ2-4, with D possibly being TRBD1 (6 bases). There are 14 residues in the CDR3. CDR1 and CDR2 (germline): SNHLY, FYNNEI. Deletions cut 5 bases from V and 5 bases from J, with 13 bases between. The CDR3: CASSYQGNQNIQYF. The CDR3 coding sequence is TGTGCCAGCAGTTATCAGGGGAACCAAAACATTCAGTACTTC.

This clonotype was picked up a small number of times. The chain combines TRBV10-3 with TRBJ2-7; 13 bases map to TRBD2. This CDR3 is built from 16 residues. J gave up 2 bases and V 5 bases, and 6 bases lay outside the gene matches. Germline CDR1 ENHRY, CDR2 SYGVKD. The CDR3 is CAISTGLAGDPYEQYF. DNA for the CDR3: TGTGCCATCAGTACTGGACTAGCGGGGGACCCCTACGAGCAGTACTTC.

This clonotype came up many times. The V and J genes are TRBV5-1 and TRBJ2-7, with D tentatively TRBD2 (5 bases). Germline V gives CDR1 SGHRS, CDR2 YFSETQ. The ends were cut back, 7 bases at V and 3 bases at J, with 17 bases in the middle. This CDR3 spans 14 amino acids. CDR3: CASGVSIGDYEQYF. The CDR3 DNA follows: TGCGCCAGCGGGGTTTCAATCGGGGACTACGAGCAGTACTTC.

This clonotype was seen more than once but under ten times. The chain employs TRBV6-1 and TRBJ1-3; D gene ambiguous. This CDR3 region has 15 residues. Trimming took off 6 bases at V and 0 bases at J, with 12 bases between the two ends. Per germline, CDR1 MNHNS and CDR2 SASEGT. In DNA, the CDR3 is TGTGCCAGCAGCCCGACGGGAAGCTCTGGAAACACCATATATTTT. Protein product: CASSPTGSSGNTIYF.

J is TRBJ2-5 and V is TRBV12-3 or TRBV12-4, with D possibly TRBD2 on 5 matching bases. The CDR3 loop spans 16 amino acids. Trimming pared 6 bases from V and 4 bases from J, leaving 21 bases between. The CDR3 region is CASSRLAAPGIETQYF. In DNA form, the CDR3 reads TGTGCCAGCAGCCGCCTCGCGGCACCGGGGATAGAGACCCAGTACTTC.

The chain combines TRBV5-1 with TRBJ2-7; 9 bases match TRBD1. Germline CDR1 and CDR2: SGHRS and YFSETQ. This CDR3 has 13 residues. The junction had 7 bases not matched to a gene; V was cut back by 4 bases and J by 8 bases. The CDR3 protein is CASSPGQGTQQYF. Written as DNA, the CDR3 is TGCGCCAGCAGCCCCGGACAGGGGACGCAGCAGTACTTC.

This clonotype was seen repeatedly, ten times or more. The rearrangement uses TRBV27 and TRBJ1-6; D gene ambiguous. This CDR3 is built from 12 residues. V was shortened by 5 bases and J by 9 bases, with 8 bases between the two germline ends. Per the germline V gene, CDR1 is MNHEY and CDR2 is SMNVEV (reference sequence). CDR3 residues: CASSPGRSPLHF. For the CDR3, the DNA is TGTGCCAGCAGTCCCGGTCGTTCACCCCTCCACTTT.

This clonotype occurred a few times. The rearrangement joins TRBV5-1 to TRBJ1-1; no clear D gene. This CDR3 is 13 amino acids long. Trimming removed 4 bases at V and 2 bases at J, with 9 bases between. The germline V gene encodes CDR1 SGHRS and CDR2 YFSETQ. CDR3 in amino acids: CASSTPHNTEAFF. In DNA, the CDR3 is TGCGCCAGCAGCACCCCCCACAACACTGAAGCTTTCTTT.

This clonotype was observed many times. The rearrangement links TRBV3-1 to TRBJ2-3, with 11 bases that match TRBD2. V was pared by 6 bases and J by 5 bases, with 4 bases of the junction left unmatched. The CDR3 consists of 14 residues. The germline V gene has CDR1 LGHDT and CDR2 YNNKEL (reference sequence). The CDR3 nucleotides read TGTGCCAGCAGGCGTCTAGCGGGAGGAGATACGCAGTATTTT. This codes for CASRRLAGGDTQYF.

This clonotype was found a few times. The gene calls are TRBV30 and TRBJ1-1; weak D call: TRBD1 (5 bases). The germline V gene encodes CDR1 GTSNPN and CDR2 SVGIG (reference sequence). The CDR3 spans 15 residues. V shed 1 base and J shed 1 base, with 13 bases lying between them. The CDR3 region is CAWSGGYRTNTEAFF. The CDR3 bases are TGTGCCTGGAGTGGGGGGTACAGGACGAACACTGAAGCTTTCTTT.

This clonotype was found a few times. The V call is TRBV24-1, the J call TRBJ2-1, with 8 bases aligning to TRBD1. The CDR3 covers 17 residues. Trimming removed 0 bases from V and 9 bases from J; junction bases left unmatched: 12. Germline assignment: CDR1 KGHDR and CDR2 SFDVKD. The CDR3 nucleotides read TGTGCCACCAGTGATTTGGGACAGGGCCGTGGGTGGGGTGAGCAGTTCTTC. Its translation is CATSDLGQGRGWGEQFF.

The genes are TRBV7-9 and TRBJ1-1, with no clear D. The CDR3 spans 15 residues. Germline V gives CDR1 SEHNR, CDR2 FQNEAQ (reference sequence). V lost 7 bases and J 5 bases, leaving 20 bases between the germline ends. CDR3 sequence (DNA): TGTGCCAGCACAGTTAGAGAGAGGGCGGGGACTGAAGCTTTCTTT. It yields the protein CASTVRERAGTEAFF.

The table lists this clonotype with a few counts. This sequence joins TRBV5-1 and TRBJ2-3; the D is unclear. In germline, CDR1 is SGHRS, CDR2 YFSETQ. The V and J ends lost 2 bases and 2 bases respectively, with 12 bases between them. The CDR3 is made up of 15 amino acids. In nucleotides, the CDR3 is TGCGCCAGCAGCTTACAAGGGTTGAACACAGATACGCAGTATTTT. Its translation: CASSLQGLNTDTQYF. Full variable domain (remainder filled in from reference TRBV5-1 and TRBJ2-3): KAGVTQTPRYLIKTRGQQVTLSCSPISGHRSVSWYQQTPGQGLQFLFEYFSETQRNKGNFPGRFSGRQFSNSRSEMNVSTLELGDSALYLCASSLQGLNTDTQYFGPGTRLTVL.

This clonotype was counted a few times. This chain uses TRBV10-3 with TRBJ1-5, with 8 bases lining up with TRBD1. CDR1 is ENHRY, CDR2 SYGVKD, per germline. This CDR3 is built from 15 residues. The V segment lost 4 bases and the J segment 4 bases; nucleotides outside the gene matches: 6. CDR3 protein: CAISGRDRTNQPQHF. CDR3 bases: TGTGCCATCAGTGGCCGGGACAGGACGAATCAGCCCCAGCATTTT.

This clonotype was detected many times. The chain combines TRBV11-3 with TRBJ2-5; D gene ambiguous. This CDR3 is built from 12 residues. Looked up from germline, CDR1 is SGHNT and CDR2 is YENEEA. V was pared by 5 bases and J by 7 bases, with 11 bases between. CDR3 loop: CASSPYRVTQYF. The CDR3 DNA follows: TGTGCCAGCAGCCCCTATCGGGTGACCCAGTACTTC.